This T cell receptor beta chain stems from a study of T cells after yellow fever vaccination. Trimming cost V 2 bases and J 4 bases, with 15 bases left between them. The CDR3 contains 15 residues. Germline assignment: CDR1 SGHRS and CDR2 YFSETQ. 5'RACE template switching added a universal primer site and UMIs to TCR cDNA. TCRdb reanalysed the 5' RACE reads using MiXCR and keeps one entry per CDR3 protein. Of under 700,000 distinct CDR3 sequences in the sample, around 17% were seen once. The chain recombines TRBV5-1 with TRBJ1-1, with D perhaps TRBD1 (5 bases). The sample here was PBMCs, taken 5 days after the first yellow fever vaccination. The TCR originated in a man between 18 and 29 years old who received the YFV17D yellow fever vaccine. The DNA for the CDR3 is TGCGCCAGCAGCTTTAGGGACCCAAAAGGCACTGAAGCTTTCTTT. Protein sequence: CASSFRDPKGTEAFF.